This entry describes one TCR beta chain. Its target antigen remains unknown. Base qualities are missing; no much larger clone stands one base away. These data belong to a study of shared clonotypes between healthy human individuals (dated by TCRdb to 2018 to 2021). For the study in its entirety: The cohort included three men and two women between 18 and 49 years of age. For each donor, CD4 naive and CD4 memory were each run on three plates, CD8 naive on two plates, and CD8 memory on one plate. To estimate repertoire size and how much clonotype sharing occurs between individuals, the study deeply sequenced the blood TCR repertoires of several healthy adults. To increase sequencing depth and limit assay-specific biases, different laboratories used diverse techniques to prepare libraries and sequence TCR repertoires. Leukapheresis yielded between about 0.85 and 9 billion PBMCs per donor.

What the work shows at the level of the full study, not this receptor alone: Naive subsets generally had larger estimated clonotype richness than memory subsets. The small number of donors limited the genetic and exposure-history diversity represented. Sharing across a few donors was observed for about 4.8% of naive CD4, 3.5% of naive CD8, 2.3% of memory CD4, and over 0.3% of memory CD8 clonotypes. Compared with non-shared clonotypes, the clonotypes found in all four sorted-subset donors had higher generation probabilities. Sampling was limited to blood, and TCR repertoires in tissue likely differ from TCR repertoires in blood. Pairwise subsampling led to the expectation that sequencing depth would affect the degree of clonotype sharing among donors. Rarefaction of sorted-subset datasets indicated incomplete sequencing despite the large sequencing depth.

V is cut by 5 bases and J by 3 bases, and the space between the germline ends is 11 bases. The CDR3, from cysteine to phenylalanine, totals 14 residues. Solely the CDR3 DNA is kept, with 42 bases framed from the first base. The CDR1 and CDR2 encoded by the germline V gene (reference sequence) are SEHNR and FQNEAQ. TCR CDR3 regions were amplified from genomic DNA by multiplex PCR using the deep immunoSEQ assay. Extracted genomic DNA from each cell subset was distributed evenly across all wells of several immunoSEQ 96-well plates, and each plate was treated as a replicate. For sorted subsets, each replicate PCR was loaded with 200 to 250 ng genomic DNA, equivalent to approximately 33,000 T cell genomes. Purified libraries were measured with a Qubit 3.0 fluorometer, size-checked on a Bioanalyzer 2100, and measured again with the KAPA Library Quantification kit. A separate single-read 150-cycle Illumina NextSeq 550 flow cell was used to sequence each immunoSEQ 96-well plate. Regarding the original processing steps: Because the immunoSEQ output included only junctional sequences and no quality scores, the filtering could not be the same as the filtering used for full-length reads. Sequences were annotated with PyIR, a Python wrapper for IgBLAST v1.9, using IMGT germline references to assign V/J genes and CDR3. Reads with weak V/J assignments (E-value above 1e-6), missing CDR3, stop codons, out-of-frame junctions, or ambiguous translated residues were removed. V3J clonotypes were defined as sequences sharing the same inferred V gene, J gene, and CDR3 amino acid sequence. Percentage overlap between repertoires was computed as shared unique clonotypes divided by the size of the smaller repertoire. Richness of each repertoire was evaluated using RTK rarefaction, the Chao1 estimator, and Recon v2.1 estimates of unobserved clonotypes. Generation probabilities for all TCRbeta clonotypes obtained by the gDNA method from several donors were computed using OLGA. TCRdb took this table from immuneACCESS and kept in-frame rearrangements with V and J called. Such tables lack part of the clones; where checked against another copy, unresolved V genes explain under half of the gap, and the rest is unexplained. V and J calls and clone size follow that table, whereas D and trimming were derived from the DNA. The sample has approximately 340,000 clones on record, approximately 74% of them singletons. The ten largest account for about 9.3% of the sample.

Healthy HIV-negative adults with no recently reported acute infections or vaccinations were included as donors. All donors were Caucasian adults living in Nashville, Tennessee, USA. CD4+ T cells were enriched by magnetic negative selection; naive cells were then positively selected on CD45RA, and the negative fraction formed the memory subset. Blood was obtained by leukapheresis, after which PBMCs were separated by Ficoll-Histopaque density gradient centrifugation and cryopreserved in liquid nitrogen vapor phase. Analytical flow cytometry was used to check the purity and quantity of each magnetically sorted T cell population. Each sorted fraction had its genomic DNA isolated and then quantified by UV absorbance on a Nanodrop 2000c.

The material sequenced was memory CD4+ T cells sorted from blood. What this sample's cell subset or site label stands for: CD45RA-negative fraction. The V and J genes are TRBV7-9 and TRBJ1-5, with no reliable assignment of the D segment. The clonotype comes from a man aged 25-45 years in good health. This receptor has the CDR3 CASSRPDFNQPQHF. The bases are TGTGCCAGCAGCCGCCCGGACTTCAATCAGCCCCAGCATTTT.